Here is one TCR beta chain with its context. J lost 6 bases, V lost 4 bases, and 9 bases had no gene match. The CDR3 loop spans 15 amino acids. Germline values: CDR1 LGHDT, CDR2 YNNKEL (reference sequence). The sample belongs to a study of T cell responses to AZD1222 COVID-19 vaccine. The table came from immunoSEQ multiplex PCR; TCRdb's copy has only in-frame clones and leaves some out. The profile shows 95,000 to 150,000 clones, about 85% of them singletons. The chain recombines TRBV3-1 (or the pseudogene TRBV3-2) with TRBJ2-1; 7 nucleotides line up with TRBD2. The sequence was obtained from an adult in good health. This material consisted of peripheral blood, taken on day 0 of AZD1222 vaccination. The CDR3 DNA reads as TGTGCCAGCAGCCGTTCTAGCGGTAAGGGCAATGAGCAGTTCTTC. Translated: CASSRSSGKGNEQFF.